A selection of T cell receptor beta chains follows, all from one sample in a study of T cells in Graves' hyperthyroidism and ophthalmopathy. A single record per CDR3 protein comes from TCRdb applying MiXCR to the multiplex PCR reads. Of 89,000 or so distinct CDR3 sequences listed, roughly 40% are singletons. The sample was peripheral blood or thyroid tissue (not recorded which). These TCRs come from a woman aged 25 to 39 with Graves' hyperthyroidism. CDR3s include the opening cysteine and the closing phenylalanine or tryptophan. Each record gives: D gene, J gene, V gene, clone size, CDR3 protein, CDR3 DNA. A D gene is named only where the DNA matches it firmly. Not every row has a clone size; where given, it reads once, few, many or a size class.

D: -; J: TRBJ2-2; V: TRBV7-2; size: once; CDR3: CASSLGTGNTGELFF; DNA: TGTGCCAGCAGCTTAGGTACAGGGAACACCGGGGAGCTGTTTTTT
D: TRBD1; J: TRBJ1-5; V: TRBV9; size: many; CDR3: CASSRSGQGAGQPQHF; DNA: TGTGCCAGCAGCCGATCGGGACAGGGGGCAGGACAGCCCCAGCATTTT
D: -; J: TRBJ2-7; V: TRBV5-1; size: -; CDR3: CASSLVSIADEQHF; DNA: TGCGCCAGCAGCTTGGTTTCAATAGCGGACGAGCAGCACTTC
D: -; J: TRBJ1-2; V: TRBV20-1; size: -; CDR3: CSASRESYGYTF; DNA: TGCAGTGCGTCTCGGGAATCTTATGGCTACACCTTC
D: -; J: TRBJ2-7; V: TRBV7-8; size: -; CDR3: CASSSARGQYF; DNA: TGTGCCAGCAGCTCGGCGCGGGGGCAGTACTTC
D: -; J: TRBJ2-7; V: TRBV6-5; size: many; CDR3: CASSAGSYEQYF; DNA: TGTGCCAGCAGTGCAGGGAGCTACGAGCAGTACTTC
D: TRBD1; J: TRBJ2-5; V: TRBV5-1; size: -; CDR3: CASSSDRGGTQYF; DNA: TGCGCCAGCAGCTCCGACAGGGGAGGGACCCAGTACTTC
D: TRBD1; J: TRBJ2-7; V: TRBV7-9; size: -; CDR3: CASSFARTGAGYEQYF; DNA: TGTGCCAGCAGCTTTGCCCGGACAGGGGCCGGGTACGAGCAGTACTTC
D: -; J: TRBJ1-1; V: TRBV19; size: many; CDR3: CASTDAVEAFF; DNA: TGTGCCAGCACCGACGCGGTTGAAGCTTTCTTT
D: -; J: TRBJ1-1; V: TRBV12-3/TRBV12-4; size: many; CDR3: CASSFRRHTEAFF; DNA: TGTGCCAGCAGTTTTAGGCGGCACACTGAAGCTTTCTTT
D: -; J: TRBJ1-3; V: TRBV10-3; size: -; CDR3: CAIRKTEGNTIYF; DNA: TGTGCCATCAGGAAGACTGAAGGAAACACCATATATTTT
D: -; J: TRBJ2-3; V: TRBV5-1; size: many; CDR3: CASSLVSAGTDTQYF; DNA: TGCGCCAGCAGCTTGGTCTCGGCAGGGACAGATACGCAGTATTTT
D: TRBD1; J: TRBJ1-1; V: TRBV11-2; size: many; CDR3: CASSLPTGTGNMNTEAFF; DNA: TGTGCCAGCAGCTTACCCACCGGGACAGGGAACATGAACACTGAAGCTTTCTTT
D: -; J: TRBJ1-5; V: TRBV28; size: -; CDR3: CASSLGGTSDSNQPQHF; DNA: TGTGCCAGCAGTTTGGGGGGGACCTCTGACAGCAATCAGCCCCAGCATTTT
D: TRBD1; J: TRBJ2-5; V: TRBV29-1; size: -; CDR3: CSASRMDRAHF; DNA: TGCAGCGCGAGTAGAATGGACAGGGCCCACTTC
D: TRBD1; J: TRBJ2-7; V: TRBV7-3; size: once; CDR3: CASSPGTGSQQSYEQYF; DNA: TGTGCCAGCAGCCCCGGGACAGGCAGCCAACAATCCTACGAGCAGTACTTC
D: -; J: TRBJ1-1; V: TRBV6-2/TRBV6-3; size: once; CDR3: CAISASGNTEAFF; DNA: TGTGCCATCAGTGCATCCGGTAACACTGAAGCTTTCTTT
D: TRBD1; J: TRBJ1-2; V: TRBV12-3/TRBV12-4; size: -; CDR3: CASRRDRAGSYGYTF; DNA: TGTGCCAGCAGGCGGGACAGGGCCGGCAGCTATGGCTACACCTTC
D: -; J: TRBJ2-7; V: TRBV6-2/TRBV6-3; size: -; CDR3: CASRGDGEQYF; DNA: TGTGCCAGCAGGGGGGACGGCGAGCAGTACTTC